These 11 T cell receptor beta chains originate from one sample sequenced in a study of vaccination and CD4 T cells after COVID-19. An Oncomine TCR Beta short-read assay was used to sequence the DNA from cultured CD4+ T cells. TCRdb reprocessed the PCR reads via MiXCR and lists one record per CDR3 protein. The sample consists of approximately 13,000 distinct CDR3 sequences, 40% to 60% of them appearing once. Their antigen targets remain unknown. Treatment: approximately 10-day PBMC culture with coronavirus spike peptide pools or control peptides (ViraFEST assay). The sequencing sample was made of CD4+ T cells from blood, cultured in vitro. The receptors originated from a human donor who had recovered from COVID-19.

This clonotype has just a few counts. The rearrangement joins TRBV27 to TRBJ2-3; 11 bases align to TRBD2. CDR1 MNHEY and CDR2 SMNVEV come from the germline V gene (reference sequence). The length of the CDR3 is 16 residues. Trimming took 5 bases from V and 7 from J; bases not matched to a gene: 11. The CDR3 is CASSGLAGGSLNTQYF. For the CDR3, the DNA is TGTGCCAGCAGTGGCCTAGCGGGAGGATCGTTAAATACGCAGTATTTT.

With regard to this clonotype: The junction shows a germline mismatch at one end, possibly a read error. This sequence joins TRBV4-1 and TRBJ1-3; D may be TRBD1 (6 bases). Germline V gene sequence: CDR1 MGHRA, CDR2 YSYEKL. This CDR3 comprises 17 residues. CDR3 loop: CASSQALRDTSRNTIYF. For the CDR3, the DNA is TGCGCCAGCAGCCAAGCCCTCCGGGACACCTCTCGAAACACCATATATTTT.

DNA of the CDR3: TGTGCCAGCAGGGGGGGGCAGGGCTTTATGAACACTGAAGCTTTCTTT. Its translation: CASRGGQGFMNTEAFF. The chain is built from TRBV12-3 or TRBV12-4 and TRBJ1-1, with a tentative D call TRBD1 (6 bases). Trimming removed 6 bases from V and 0 bases from J, with 17 bases in between. The CDR3 is 16 amino acids.

The J gene is TRBJ2-7, the V gene TRBV20-1; 9 bases agree with TRBD2. V shed 2 bases, J shed 5 bases, and the junction held 16 bases outside the gene matches. The CDR3 is 17 residues long. Germline V gene sequence: CDR1 DFQATT, CDR2 SNEGSKA (reference sequence). The CDR3 DNA reads as TGCAGTGCTAGACCCCACTTTGCGGGAGGGAAAGCCAACGAGCAGTACTTC. Its translation: CSARPHFAGGKANEQYF.

This chain connects TRBV6-1 to TRBJ2-1; the match to TRBD1 covers 9 bases. Germline-derived CDR1 and CDR2 are MNHNS and SASEGT. CDR3 length equals 17 residues. V dropped 7 bases and J dropped 3; count of bases not matched to a gene: 13. The CDR3 DNA reads as TGTGCCAGCAAGTTCGGTGGTGGACAGGGGTACTACAATGAGCAGTTCTTC. Its translation is CASKFGGGQGYYNEQFF.

The chain is built from TRBV20-1 and TRBJ1-4, with 7 bases identical to TRBD1. Germline CDR1 DFQATT, CDR2 SNEGSKA (reference sequence). The CDR3 has 13 residues. V lost 3 bases and J lost 8; bases outside the gene matches: 6. The CDR3 spells CSAREGADEKLFF. CDR3 nucleotide sequence: TGCAGTGCTAGGGAGGGGGCGGACGAAAAACTGTTTTTT.

This clonotype is termed medium-sized. The chain is built from TRBV11-2 and TRBJ2-2, with 9 bases fitting TRBD2. There are 16 residues in the CDR3. Germline V lookup: CDR1 SGHAT, CDR2 FQNNGV. The trim removed 4 bases at V and 4 bases at J, leaving 7 bases unmatched. The CDR3 DNA follows: TGTGCCAGCAGCTATAGCGGGAGTAGAAGCACCGGGGAGCTGTTTTTT. Translating it yields CASSYSGSRSTGELFF.

The chain uses TRBV10-1 and TRBJ2-1, with TRBD2 matching 9 bases. The ends lost 2 bases at V and 4 bases at J; junction bases unmatched: 3. This CDR3 is 15 amino acids long. From germline, CDR1 is WNHNN and CDR2 SYGVQD (reference sequence). This chain's CDR3 is CASSETSGRYNEQFF. The CDR3 DNA reads TGCGCCAGCAGTGAGACTAGCGGGCGATACAATGAGCAGTTCTTC.

The chain couples TRBV20-1 to TRBJ2-7; no firm D call. Trimming took 2 bases from V and 1 from J, leaving 15 bases between them. The CDR3 sequence is 15 residues long. From germline, CDR1 is DFQATT and CDR2 SNEGSKA (reference sequence). The DNA of the CDR3 is TGCAGTGCTAGAAGGTGGGGTCGGAGATCCTACGAGCAGTACTTC. It specifies CSARRWGRRSYEQYF.

This clonotype was picked up a small number of times. V gene TRBV12-3 or TRBV12-4 combines with J gene TRBJ2-7; 9 bases align to TRBD2. V was clipped by 4 bases and J by 1 base; unmatched bases: 2. The length of the CDR3 is 14 residues. The chain's CDR3 is CASSYLAGSYEQYF. The CDR3, as DNA: TGTGCCAGCAGTTATCTAGCGGGATCCTACGAGCAGTACTTC.

The chain is built from TRBV20-1 and TRBJ2-2; TRBD1 might be the D (5 bases). The CDR3 contains 14 residues. Germline lookup yields CDR1 DFQATT and CDR2 SNEGSKA (reference sequence). Trimming cost V 6 bases and J 3 bases, with 14 bases left between them. The chain's CDR3 is CSAPRAKDTGELFF. CDR3 sequence (DNA): TGCAGTGCCCCCAGGGCCAAAGACACCGGGGAGCTGTTTTTT.